The 8 T cell receptor beta chains presented below share a single source sample, sequenced in a study of blood T cell repertoires in COVID-19. The repertoire was sequenced with immunoSEQ multiplex PCR; TCRdb's copy has only in-frame clones and lacks some. The sample contains 400,000 to 450,000 clones, 80% to 90% of which appear only once. Sequencing was carried out using PBMCs or T cells enriched from blood (not recorded which). The receptors come from a man aged 30 to 39 who had recovered from COVID-19.

V gene TRBV25-1 combines with J gene TRBJ2-3, with 8 bases that match TRBD1. Looked up from germline, CDR1 is MGHDK and CDR2 is SYGVNS. The V gene end was trimmed by 1 base and the J gene end by 0 bases; junction bases not matched to a gene: 3. The CDR3 loop spans 16 amino acids. Here the CDR3 reads CASSESGTGSTDTQYF. The CDR3 DNA reads TGTGCCAGCAGTGAATCCGGGACAGGCAGCACAGATACGCAGTATTTT. Looking up the rest from reference TRBV25-1 and TRBJ2-3 gives the full variable domain: EADIYQTPRYLVIGTGKKITLECSQTMGHDKMYWYQQDPGMELHLIHYSYGVNSTEKGDLSSESTVSRIRTEHFPLTLESARPSHTSQYLCASSESGTGSTDTQYFGPGTRLTVL.

V and J are TRBV27 and TRBJ2-7; 8 bases are a match to TRBD2. CDR1 is MNHEY and CDR2 is SMNVEV in the germline V gene (reference sequence). CDR3 length: 17 amino acids. V shed 2 bases, J shed 3 bases, and the junction held 12 bases outside the gene matches. CDR3: CASSLRGIAGLIYEQYF. CDR3 sequence (DNA): TGTGCCAGCAGTTTAAGGGGGATAGCGGGGCTAATCTACGAGCAGTACTTC.

This clone has just a few counts. Here the CDR3 reads CATSGGSRTSGGEKLFF. The CDR3 bases are TGTGCCACCAGCGGGGGGTCCAGGACCAGCGGGGGTGAAAAACTGTTTTTT. This chain joins TRBV15 and TRBJ1-4; D is possibly TRBD1 (5 bases). The CDR3 contains 17 residues. Per germline, CDR1 LNHNV and CDR2 YYDKDF (reference sequence). V was shortened by 5 bases and J by 7 bases, with 23 bases between the two germline ends.

J is TRBJ2-3 and V is TRBV28; 8 nucleotides agree with TRBD2. The CDR3 extends over 14 amino acids. Germline V gene data show CDR1 as MDHEN and CDR2 as SYDVKM. The V segment lost 5 bases and the J segment 2 bases; nucleotides outside the gene matches: 3. The CDR3 loop is CASSPGLATDTQYF. The CDR3 nucleotides read TGTGCCAGCAGTCCAGGACTAGCCACAGATACGCAGTATTTT.

The chain joins TRBV27 to TRBJ2-7; the match to TRBD2 covers 7 bases. The CDR3 spans 13 residues. The V segment lost 8 bases and the J segment 4 bases; nucleotides outside the gene matches: 8. The germline V gene has CDR1 MNHEY and CDR2 SMNVEV (reference sequence). CDR3 nucleotides: TGTGCCAGCGGCCGAGGGGAGGGGTACGAGCAGTACTTC. It specifies CASGRGEGYEQYF.

V usage is TRBV28 and J usage is TRBJ1-1; D call uncertain. Germline assignment: CDR1 MDHEN and CDR2 SYDVKM. The CDR3 is made up of 11 amino acids. V lost 3 bases and J 8 bases, leaving 7 bases between the germline ends. CDR3 amino acids: CASSFSEEAFF. The CDR3 DNA reads as TGTGCCAGCAGTTTTTCCGAGGAAGCTTTCTTT.

The V and J genes are TRBV19 and TRBJ1-5, with a tentative D call TRBD1 (5 bases). Looked up from germline, CDR1 is LNHDA and CDR2 is SQIVND (reference sequence). The CDR3 has 18 residues. V lost 4 bases and J 2 bases, leaving 21 bases between the germline ends. CDR3 sequence reads: CASSSWDGVAVGNQPQHF. CDR3 bases: TGTGCCAGTAGTAGTTGGGACGGAGTAGCGGTTGGCAATCAGCCCCAGCATTTT.

The rearrangement joins TRBV7-8 to TRBJ2-3; D gene uncertain. V lost 8 bases to trimming and J lost 2 bases, with 5 bases between them. The germline V gene has CDR1 SGHVS and CDR2 FQNEAQ. The CDR3 loop spans 11 amino acids. CDR3 protein: CASGNTDTQYF. The CDR3 DNA is TGTGCCAGCGGCAACACAGATACGCAGTATTTT.